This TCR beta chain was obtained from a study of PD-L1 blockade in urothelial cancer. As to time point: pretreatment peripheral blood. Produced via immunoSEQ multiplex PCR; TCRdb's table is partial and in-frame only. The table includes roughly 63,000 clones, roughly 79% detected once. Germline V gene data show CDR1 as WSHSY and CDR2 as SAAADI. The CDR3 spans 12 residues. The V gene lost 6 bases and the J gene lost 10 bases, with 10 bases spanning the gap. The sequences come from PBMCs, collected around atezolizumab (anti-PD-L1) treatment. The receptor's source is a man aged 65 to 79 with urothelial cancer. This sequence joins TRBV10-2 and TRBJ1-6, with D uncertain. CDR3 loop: CASSGLGSPLHF. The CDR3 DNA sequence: TGCGCCAGCAGCGGACTAGGATCACCCCTCCACTTT.